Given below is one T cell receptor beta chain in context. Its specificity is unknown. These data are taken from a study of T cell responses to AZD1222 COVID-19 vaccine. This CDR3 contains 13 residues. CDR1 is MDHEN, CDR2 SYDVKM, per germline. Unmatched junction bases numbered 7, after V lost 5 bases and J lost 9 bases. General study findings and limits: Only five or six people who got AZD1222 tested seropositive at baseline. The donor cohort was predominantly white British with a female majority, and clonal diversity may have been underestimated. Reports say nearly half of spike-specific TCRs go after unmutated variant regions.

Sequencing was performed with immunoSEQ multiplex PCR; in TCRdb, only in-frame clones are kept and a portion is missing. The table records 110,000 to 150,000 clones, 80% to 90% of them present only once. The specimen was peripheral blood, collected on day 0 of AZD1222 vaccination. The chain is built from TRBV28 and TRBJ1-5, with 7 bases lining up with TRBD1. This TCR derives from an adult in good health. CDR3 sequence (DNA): TGTGCCAGCAGTCCACAGGGGAGTTGGCCCCAGCATTTT. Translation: CASSPQGSWPQHF.